The 17 T cell receptor beta chains in this list originate from one sample, sequenced in a study of shared clonotypes between healthy human individuals. Positive CCR7 selection of CD45RO-negative cells yielded the naive CD8 cells, and terminally differentiated effector memory CD45RA+ cells were excluded. Libraries were prepared by immunoSEQ multiplex PCR; TCRdb keeps only in-frame clonotypes and omits some of them. The profile shows some 2 million clones, about 95% of them singletons. Material for sequencing was naive CD8+ T cells sorted from blood. These receptors were collected from a man younger than 35 in good health.

The CDR3 is CASSLDGEDEQYF. CDR3 bases: TGTGCCAGCAGTCTGGACGGGGAGGACGAGCAGTACTTC. This chain connects TRBV5-8 to TRBJ2-7; D may be TRBD2 (6 bases). Germline CDR1 and CDR2: SGHTS and YDEGEE. V was clipped by 5 bases and J by 5 bases, with 14 bases between them. The CDR3 runs 13 residues.

J is TRBJ1-1 and V is TRBV9, with D hard to call. CDR3 length: 15 amino acids. The germline CDR1 and CDR2 sequences are SGDLS and YYNGEE. With 3 bases removed from V and 0 bases from J, the gap between germline ends came to 12 bases. Here the CDR3 DNA reads TGTGCCAGCAGCGCAGACGGTTACATGAACACTGAAGCTTTCTTT. Protein product: CASSADGYMNTEAFF.

This chain links TRBV29-1 with TRBJ1-4, with D maybe TRBD1 (6 bases). The CDR3 is 14 amino acids. The germline gives CDR1 SQVTM, CDR2 ANQGSEA. V lost 0 bases to trimming and J lost 7 bases, with 12 bases between them. The CDR3 loop is CSVEDSAGAEKLFF. The CDR3, as DNA: TGCAGCGTTGAAGACTCTGCGGGGGCTGAAAAACTGTTTTTT.

The chain uses TRBV27 and TRBJ2-3, with 8 bases matching TRBD1. This CDR3 is built from 16 residues. Germline CDR1 MNHEY, CDR2 SMNVEV (reference sequence). Trimming removed 3 bases from V and 0 bases from J; junction bases left unmatched: 5. CDR3 nucleotides: TGTGCCAGCAGTTTCTGGGGACAGGCTAGCACAGATACGCAGTATTTT. This gives the protein CASSFWGQASTDTQYF.

The chain links TRBV5-1 to TRBJ1-2; D unclear. The CDR3 totals 11 residues. Trimming removed 4 bases from V and 4 bases from J, with 5 bases in between. Germline V CDR1 and CDR2: SGHRS, YFSETQ. CDR3 bases: TGCGCCAGCAGCGACTTCTATGGCTACACCTTC. This encodes CASSDFYGYTF.

This chain uses TRBV11-1 with TRBJ1-2; D is possibly TRBD1 (5 bases). V was shortened by 3 bases and J by 5 bases, with 16 bases between the two germline ends. CDR3 length equals 15 residues. The germline V gene encodes CDR1 SGHAT and CDR2 FQDESV (reference sequence). CDR3 amino acids: CASSLSGGTRYGYTF. CDR3 in DNA: TGTGCCAGCAGCTTGTCAGGTGGGACGAGGTATGGCTACACCTTC.

The V call is TRBV19, the J call TRBJ2-7; 7 nucleotides agree with TRBD2. Germline CDR1 and CDR2: LNHDA and SQIVND (reference sequence). V was clipped by 5 bases and J by 7 bases; unmatched bases: 14. The CDR3 is 15 amino acids. CDR3 amino acids: CASSPSSGQGWEQYF. CDR3 DNA: TGTGCCAGTAGTCCATCTAGCGGCCAAGGTTGGGAGCAGTACTTC.

This clone was counted once. This chain uses TRBV20-1 with TRBJ2-7; D might be TRBD2 (6 bases). This CDR3 has 11 amino acids. Germline CDR1 is DFQATT and CDR2 is SNEGSKA (reference sequence). Trimming took off 6 bases at V and 6 bases at J, with 12 bases between the two ends. CDR3 DNA sequence: TGCAGTGCCATACTCGGGGGCGAGCAGTACTTC. Amino acids: CSAILGGEQYF.

This chain connects TRBV18 to TRBJ2-5, with D unclear. This CDR3 contains 15 residues. V dropped 1 base and J dropped 4 bases, with 13 bases sitting between them. Germline lookup yields CDR1 KGHSH and CDR2 LQKENI. CDR3 sequence: CASSPHNPPGETQYF. The CDR3 nucleotides are TGTGCCAGCTCACCACATAACCCCCCCGGAGAGACCCAGTACTTC.

CDR3 sequence (DNA): TGCGCCAGCAGCCAAGTATATTCGGCTGAGCAGTTCTTC. It encodes CASSQVYSAEQFF. This sequence joins TRBV4-3 and TRBJ2-1; D unresolved. Germline loops: CDR1 LGHNA, CDR2 YSLEER. The CDR3 consists of 13 residues. Trimming left V 1 base short and J 9 bases short, with 10 bases between.

The V and J genes are TRBV4-1 and TRBJ1-4, with unresolved D. V dropped 6 bases and J dropped 4 bases, with 6 bases sitting between them. Germline lookup yields CDR1 MGHRA and CDR2 YSYEKL. The CDR3 totals 12 residues. The CDR3 nucleotides read TGCGCCAGCAGACAGCATAATGAAAAACTGTTTTTT. Its protein is CASRQHNEKLFF.

V gene TRBV29-1 combines with J gene TRBJ1-4, with 8 bases matching TRBD1. Germline values: CDR1 SQVTM, CDR2 ANQGSEA. This CDR3 comprises 12 residues. V lost 4 bases and J lost 7; bases outside the gene matches: 2. DNA of the CDR3: TGCAGCGTTGGTACAGGGGGTGAAAAACTGTTTTTT. Translation gives CSVGTGGEKLFF.

This clone has only one observation. V usage is TRBV10-1 and J usage is TRBJ2-5; 10 positions agree with TRBD2. V was clipped by 1 base and J by 2 bases; unmatched bases: 10. Germline CDR1 is WNHNN and CDR2 is SYGVQD (reference sequence). The CDR3 runs 18 residues. The CDR3 spells CASSEFTPGTSEQETQYF. The CDR3 DNA sequence: TGCGCCAGCAGTGAGTTTACCCCCGGGACTAGCGAGCAAGAGACCCAGTACTTC.

Of note for this clone: One junction end disagrees with the germline gene, perhaps due to a read error. The chain employs TRBV18 and TRBJ2-3; D may be TRBD1 or TRBD2 (5 bases each). Germline-derived CDR1 and CDR2 are KGHSH and LQKENI. There are 11 residues in the CDR3. CDR3 sequence (DNA): TGTGCCAGCTCACCAGAGGGGACGCTCTCTTTT. As protein: CASSPEGTLSF.

V is TRBV7-9 and J is TRBJ2-1, with 10 bases aligning to TRBD2. The V gene's germline CDR1 is SEHNR and CDR2 FQNEAQ (reference sequence). The J segment lost 8 bases and the V segment lost 7 bases, leaving 11 bases of the junction unmatched. CDR3 length: 15 amino acids. CDR3 DNA: TGTGCCAGCACTCCTGGGGCTAGCGGGAGTCATGAGCAGTTCTTC. Amino acid sequence: CASTPGASGSHEQFF.

This clone was detected only once. Other DNA sequences in this specimen translate into the identical CDR3. The V and J genes are TRBV27 and TRBJ1-5; no reliable D call. V shed 6 bases and J shed 0 bases, with 9 bases lying between them. This CDR3 has 14 amino acids. In germline, CDR1 is MNHEY, CDR2 SMNVEV (reference sequence). The CDR3 reads CASSPGASNQPQHF. In DNA, the CDR3 is TGTGCCAGCAGCCCAGGCGCTAGCAATCAGCCCCAGCATTTT.

The chain is built from TRBV28 and TRBJ2-7; 8 nucleotides agree with TRBD1. The CDR3 is 14 amino acids. Trimming took 0 bases from V and 4 from J; bases not matched to a gene: 2. Germline V gene sequence: CDR1 MDHEN, CDR2 SYDVKM. The CDR3 bases are TGTGCCAGCAGTTTATGGGGACAGGATTACGAGCAGTACTTC. Protein product: CASSLWGQDYEQYF.